These T cell receptor beta chains were read from a single sample in a study of T-cell reconstitution after alpha-beta-depleted transplantation in children. TCRdb itself ran the PCR reads through MiXCR, one entry per CDR3 protein. The sample lists around 600,000 distinct CDR3 sequences; more than 20% were seen once. Sequenced material: PBMCs, mostly from graft donor cells, taken 360 days after TCRalphabeta/CD19-depleted stem cell transplant. The receptors were sampled from a boy younger than two who had a stem cell transplant for acute myeloid leukemia, so the T cells may come from the graft donor. Both conserved end residues are part of each CDR3. D genes are given only for firm matches. Clone size is stated in some rows and not others, as once, few, many or a class when expanded.

CSALPSGQGREEHTDTQYF,TGCAGTGCCCTCCCCAGCGGACAGGGTAGAGAGGAACACACAGATACGCAGTATTTT,TRBJ2-3,many,TRBD1,TRBV20-1
CASSLWTLAGGASSLEQFF,TGTGCCAGCAGTTTATGGACGCTAGCGGGGGGTGCGTCTTCCCTTGAGCAGTTCTTC,TRBJ2-1,-,TRBD2,TRBV12-3/TRBV12-4
CASSIGQGYEQFF,TGTGCCAGCAGCATCGGACAGGGCTACGAGCAGTTCTTC,TRBJ2-1,few,TRBD1,TRBV11-2
CASSRDGSYNEQFF,TGTGCCAGCAGCCGGGACGGATCCTACAATGAGCAGTTCTTC,TRBJ2-1,-,-,TRBV5-5
CASSIGSSTDTQYF,TGTGCCAGCAGTATTGGCTCGAGCACAGATACGCAGTATTTT,TRBJ2-3,-,-,TRBV6-1
CAIRGSSDPAAETQYF,TGTGCCATCAGGGGGTCATCCGACCCAGCGGCGGAGACCCAGTACTTC,TRBJ2-5,-,-,TRBV10-3
CASSFIVGELFF,TGTGCCAGCAGCTTTATAGTCGGGGAGCTGTTTTTT,TRBJ2-2,once,-,TRBV5-4
CASSVTENYGYTF,TGTGCCAGCAGTGTGACAGAGAACTATGGCTACACCTTC,TRBJ1-2,few,-,TRBV12-3/TRBV12-4
CSARTGKNYGYTF,TGCAGTGCGCGGACAGGAAAAAACTATGGCTACACCTTC,TRBJ1-2,-,TRBD1,TRBV20-1
CSARDDKENTGELFF,TGCAGTGCTAGAGACGACAAAGAGAACACCGGGGAGCTGTTTTTT,TRBJ2-2,-,-,TRBV20-1
CASIDARGPGDTEAFF,TGTGCCAGCATCGATGCCCGGGGACCGGGGGACACTGAAGCTTTCTTT,TRBJ1-1,few,-,TRBV27
CASSFWPGQGASPLHF,TGCGCCAGCAGCTTTTGGCCGGGACAGGGGGCTTCACCCCTCCACTTT,TRBJ1-6,-,TRBD1,TRBV5-1
CASSQDRPTYEQYF,TGCGCCAGCAGCCAAGACAGGCCAACCTACGAGCAGTACTTC,TRBJ2-7,many,-,TRBV4-3
CASSLRTGLGGWDEQFF,TGTGCCAGCAGCTTAAGGACGGGTTTGGGAGGTTGGGATGAGCAGTTCTTC,TRBJ2-1,-,-,TRBV7-6
CSVGDIGVYEQYF,TGCAGCGTTGGGGACATTGGCGTCTACGAGCAGTACTTC,TRBJ2-7,many,-,TRBV29-1
CASSLALGESYGYTF,TGCGCCAGCAGCTTGGCACTAGGGGAGAGCTATGGCTACACCTTC,TRBJ1-2,few,-,TRBV5-1
CASRQQGWNTEAFF,TGTGCCAGCAGGCAACAGGGATGGAACACTGAAGCTTTCTTT,TRBJ1-1,many,-,TRBV28
CASSPRQTYEQYF,TGTGCCAGCAGCCCCCGACAGACCTACGAGCAGTACTTC,TRBJ2-7,-,-,TRBV7-2
CSASRPPQEGRGLKNIQYF,TGCAGTGCGTCCCGCCCCCCACAGGAGGGGAGGGGACTCAAAAACATTCAGTACTTC,TRBJ2-4,-,TRBD2,TRBV20-1
CASSYSSLGFQFF,TGTGCCAGCAGTTACTCTTCATTGGGTTTCCAGTTCTTC,TRBJ2-1,once,-,TRBV6-5
CASLRTPGGHNEQFF,TGCGCCAGCCTCAGAACCCCAGGGGGACACAATGAGCAGTTCTTC,TRBJ2-1,many,TRBD1,TRBV10-2
CASSRQLDQETQYF,TGTGCCAGCAGTCGACAGCTGGACCAAGAGACCCAGTACTTC,TRBJ2-5,few,-,TRBV14
CASSSRSETQYF,TGTGCCAGCAGCTCTCGCAGCGAGACCCAGTACTTC,TRBJ2-5,many,-,TRBV12-3/TRBV12-4
CSARVAGQQTGELFF,TGCAGTGCTAGAGTTGCAGGACAACAGACCGGGGAGCTGTTTTTT,TRBJ2-2,few,-,TRBV20-1
CASSARGGSSYNEQFF,TGTGCCAGCAGCGCGCGCGGGGGAAGCTCCTACAATGAGCAGTTCTTC,TRBJ2-1,many,TRBD2,TRBV7-2
CASSLGSSPGHYGYTF,TGTGCCAGCAGCTTAGGTTCATCCCCGGGGCACTATGGCTACACCTTC,TRBJ1-2,many,-,TRBV7-2
CASRLSYRLTGDGYTF,TGTGCCAGCCGTCTCTCATACCGATTAACGGGAGATGGCTACACCTTC,TRBJ1-2,once,-,TRBV11-2
CASSLGQGAGRGSNQPQHF,TGTGCCAGCAGCCTGGGACAGGGGGCGGGCCGGGGAAGCAATCAGCCCCAGCATTTT,TRBJ1-5,-,TRBD1,TRBV28
CASRRDSANYGYTF,TGTGCCAGCAGACGGGACTCGGCGAACTATGGCTACACCTTC,TRBJ1-2,once,-,TRBV2
CASSFRRGSGQPQHF,TGTGCCAGCAGTTTTCGTCGGGGATCGGGTCAGCCCCAGCATTTT,TRBJ1-5,many,-,TRBV12-3/TRBV12-4
CASSRQGMRADTQYF,TGTGCCAGCAGCCGTCAGGGGATGAGGGCAGATACGCAGTATTTT,TRBJ2-3,many,-,TRBV28
CASSWTGSTGANVLTF,TGTGCCAGCAGCTGGACAGGGTCGACTGGGGCCAACGTCCTGACTTTC,TRBJ2-6,few,TRBD1,TRBV5-5
CASSLRQGGIMNTEAFF,TGTGCCAGCAGCTTAAGACAGGGCGGGATTATGAACACTGAAGCTTTCTTT,TRBJ1-1,-,TRBD1,TRBV7-6
CSASYRGSEKLFF,TGCAGTGCTAGCTACAGGGGAAGTGAAAAACTGTTTTTT,TRBJ1-4,many,TRBD1,TRBV20-1
CASSLRREAYEQYF,TGTGCCAGCAGTTTACGGCGGGAGGCCTACGAGCAGTACTTC,TRBJ2-7,many,TRBD2,TRBV27
CSARGQAYNSPLHF,TGCAGTGCTAGAGGACAGGCCTATAATTCACCCCTCCACTTT,TRBJ1-6,many,-,TRBV20-1
CSARESREPLENYEQYF,TGCAGTGCTAGAGAATCTCGGGAACCCCTCGAGAACTACGAGCAGTACTTC,TRBJ2-7,-,-,TRBV20-1
CASRPGLAGARSYNEQFF,TGTGCCAGCAGGCCCGGACTAGCGGGGGCACGCTCCTACAATGAGCAGTTCTTC,TRBJ2-1,-,TRBD2,TRBV12-3/TRBV12-4
CASSLAGDPRGTQYF,TGCGCCAGCAGCCTTGCGGGAGACCCTCGGGGGACCCAGTACTTC,TRBJ2-5,-,TRBD2,TRBV5-1
CASSETTTDTQYF,TGTGCCAGCAGCGAAACAACCACAGATACGCAGTATTTT,TRBJ2-3,-,-,TRBV12-3/TRBV12-4
CCANSLVIGGGVNEQFF,TGCTGTGCTAATTCGCTCGTCATCGGCGGGGGGGTCAATGAGCAGTTCTTC,TRBJ2-1,few,TRBD2,TRBV20-1
CSARPRDRGTDTQYF,TGCAGTGCTAGGCCCCGGGACAGGGGCACAGATACGCAGTATTTT,TRBJ2-3,many,TRBD1,TRBV20-1
CASRYSNPPNEKLFF,TGTGCCAGCCGTTATTCCAACCCACCTAATGAAAAACTGTTTTTT,TRBJ1-4,-,-,TRBV12-3/TRBV12-4
CASSPGPAVGSYNEQFF,TGTGCCAGCTCACCGGGCCCAGCGGTTGGCTCCTACAATGAGCAGTTCTTC,TRBJ2-1,few,-,TRBV18
CASVVSGATQDEQFF,TGCGCCAGCGTGGTATCCGGGGCCACTCAGGATGAGCAGTTCTTC,TRBJ2-1,many,-,TRBV5-1
CSARRREQFF,TGCAGTGCCAGGCGGCGTGAGCAGTTCTTC,TRBJ2-1,many,-,TRBV20-1
CASSAIASTPETQYF,TGTGCCAGCAGTGCGATCGCGTCCACCCCAGAGACCCAGTACTTC,TRBJ2-5,many,-,TRBV2
CASKGMAVEQFF,TGTGCCAGCAAAGGAATGGCTGTCGAGCAGTTCTTC,TRBJ2-1,few,-,TRBV27
CASSLWGGGNTEAFF,TGTGCCAGCAGTTTATGGGGGGGCGGGAACACTGAAGCTTTCTTT,TRBJ1-1,many,-,TRBV28
CASSDNSGTGMLETQYF,TGTGCCAGCAGTGACAACTCCGGGACAGGGATGTTGGAGACCCAGTACTTC,TRBJ2-5,many,TRBD1,TRBV6-1
CATSDPNRVNTEAFF,TGTGCCACCAGTGATCCGAACAGGGTTAACACTGAAGCTTTCTTT,TRBJ1-1,-,-,TRBV24-1
CASSYSRYTEAFF,TGTGCCAGCAGTTACTCCCGGTACACTGAAGCTTTCTTT,TRBJ1-1,many,-,TRBV6-5
CASFESTFGEQFF,TGTGCCAGTTTCGAATCTACGTTCGGTGAGCAGTTCTTC,TRBJ2-1,few,-,TRBV12-3/TRBV12-4
CSVEAGVNTEAFF,TGCAGCGTTGAGGCGGGGGTGAACACTGAAGCTTTCTTT,TRBJ1-1,many,-,TRBV29-1
CASSPMDLSSYNEQFF,TGTGCCAGCAGCCCAATGGATCTGAGCTCCTACAATGAGCAGTTCTTC,TRBJ2-1,few,-,TRBV7-6
CASSSPLREQYF,TGTGCCAGCAGTTCCCCTCTAAGGGAGCAGTACTTC,TRBJ2-7,many,-,TRBV6-5